The next 28 T cell receptor beta chains were all read from a single sample in a study of spatial heterogeneity in lung cancer (dated by TCRdb to about 2019). The receptor library was made with 5' RACE. The sample was run on a NextSeq 500. The public sequencing data were trimmed at Q25 with fastp and processed into clonotypes with MiXCR by TCRdb, which kept only in-frame beta chains. Entries that share a CDR3 protein sequence are merged under the most common genes and DNA. The sample profile shows under 35,000 distinct CDR3 sequences; approximately 5.1% of them were found once. The ten most abundant clones make up 20% to 30% of the sample. The time point label, read with the paper, signifies: blood at routine non-recurrence follow-up after resection. Here the sequenced sample was PBMCs, taken at follow-up. The receptors shown here come from a female donor with early-stage non-small cell lung cancer.

This clonotype has a count of ten or more. V gene TRBV18 combines with J gene TRBJ1-1, with D possibly matching TRBD1 (6 bases). The CDR3 has 13 amino acids. V was cut by 5 bases and J by 7 bases, with 14 bases left in between. The germline CDR1 and CDR2 sequences are KGHSH and LQKENI. Here the CDR3 reads CASSFDRQSEAFF. CDR3 nucleotide sequence: TGTGCCAGCTCATTTGACAGGCAGAGTGAAGCTTTCTTT.

At least ten counts were recorded for this clonotype. The chain joins TRBV20-1 to TRBJ2-7; 11 positions match TRBD2. The germline V gene encodes CDR1 DFQATT and CDR2 SNEGSKA (reference sequence). The CDR3 extends over 13 amino acids. V shed 5 bases, J shed 5 bases, and the junction held 5 bases outside the gene matches. The CDR3 DNA sequence: TGCAGTGCTTATAGCGGGAGGGCCAACGAGCAGTACTTC. Protein sequence: CSAYSGRANEQYF.

The sample holds many counts of this clonotype. The CDR3 reads CASSRRLAGGEYNEQFF. DNA for the CDR3: TGTGCCAGCTCACGTCGACTAGCGGGAGGGGAATACAATGAGCAGTTCTTC. V usage is TRBV18 and J usage is TRBJ2-1; 14 nucleotides match TRBD2. CDR3 length: 17 residues. The ends lost 4 bases at V and 4 bases at J; junction bases unmatched: 6. Germline V CDR1 and CDR2: KGHSH, LQKENI.

This clonotype was seen at least ten times. This chain links TRBV12-3 or TRBV12-4 with TRBJ1-1, with 8 bases that match TRBD1. V lost 1 base, J lost 1 base, and 2 bases stayed unmatched. CDR3 length: 15 residues. The CDR3 region has the DNA TGTGCCAGCAGTTTAGGGGGACAGGCGAACACTGAAGCTTTCTTT. Translation gives CASSLGGQANTEAFF.

V is TRBV6-1 and J is TRBJ2-1; 8 bases match TRBD2. V shed 0 bases and J 1 base; nucleotides not matched to a gene: 2. CDR3 length: 16 residues. Germline V lookup: CDR1 MNHNS, CDR2 SASEGT. The CDR3 sequence: CASSEASGGSYNEQFF. The CDR3, as DNA: TGTGCCAGCAGTGAAGCGAGCGGGGGATCCTACAATGAGCAGTTCTTC.

In its sample, this clonotype was seen many times. V and J are TRBV28 and TRBJ2-7; the match to TRBD2 covers 8 bases. Germline values: CDR1 MDHEN, CDR2 SYDVKM. CDR3 length: 15 amino acids. Unmatched junction bases numbered 13, after V lost 5 bases and J lost 7 bases. CDR3 DNA sequence: TGTGCCAGCAGTCCGATACGGGCGGGAGGAGGAGAGCAGTACTTC. Translated: CASSPIRAGGGEQYF.

This clonotype was detected many times. V and J are TRBV29-1 and TRBJ2-7, with a possible D match to TRBD1 (5 bases). The germline gives CDR1 SQVTM, CDR2 ANQGSEA. There are 11 residues in the CDR3. V was clipped by 4 bases and J by 6 bases, with 10 bases between them. The CDR3 DNA reads as TGCAGCGTTGGTGACAGCCGCGAGCAGTACTTC. Translating it yields CSVGDSREQYF.

In its sample, this clonotype was seen many times. The chain carries TRBV20-1 and TRBJ1-5; possible D gene TRBD1, 5 bases. The germline V gene has CDR1 DFQATT and CDR2 SNEGSKA (reference sequence). This CDR3 has 15 residues. Deletions cut 1 base from V and 3 bases from J, with 13 bases between. The CDR3 loop is CSARGFGTDNQPQHF. As DNA, the CDR3 is TGCAGTGCTAGAGGCTTCGGGACGGACAATCAGCCCCAGCATTTT.

This clonotype appeared many times. The chain has TRBV21-1 and TRBJ2-1; whether TRBD2, the table's D call, matches the DNA was not checked. TRBV21-1 is noted as a pseudogene. This CDR3 has 15 amino acids. CDR3 amino acids: CASRIKSGRYNEQFF. As DNA, the CDR3 is TGTGCCAGCCGAATCAAGAGCGGGAGGTACAATGAGCAGTTCTTC.

This clonotype has at least ten counts. This chain links TRBV4-2 with TRBJ2-7; 7 bases are a match to TRBD2. The CDR3 contains 15 residues. J lost 6 bases, V lost 0 bases, and 8 bases had no gene match. The germline V gene encodes CDR1 LGHNA and CDR2 YNFKEQ. DNA of the CDR3: TGTGCCAGCAGCCAAGAAGTAGCGGGCCGCTTCGAGCAGTACTTC. This codes for CASSQEVAGRFEQYF.

At least ten counts were recorded for this clonotype. The J gene is TRBJ2-5, the V gene TRBV18; maybe TRBD1 (5 bases). The CDR3 runs 14 residues. With 1 base removed from V and 4 bases from J, the gap between germline ends came to 10 bases. The germline V gene encodes CDR1 KGHSH and CDR2 LQKENI. As DNA, the CDR3 is TGTGCCAGCTCACCACGCAGGGTCGGAGAGACCCAGTACTTC. Protein: CASSPRRVGETQYF. Supplemented by reference TRBV18 and TRBJ2-5, the full variable domain reads NAGVMQNPRHLVRRRGQEARLRCSPMKGHSHVYWYRQLPEEGLKFMVYLQKENIIDESGMPKERFSAEFPKEGPSILRIQQVVRGDSAAYFCASSPRRVGETQYFGPGTRLLVL.

Many counts were recorded for this clonotype. V gene TRBV5-4 combines with J gene TRBJ2-5, with D possibly being TRBD1 (6 bases). The CDR3 length is 15 residues. V lost 4 bases, J lost 5 bases, and 18 bases lay in between. Per the germline V gene, CDR1 is SGHNT and CDR2 is YYREEE (reference sequence). The CDR3: CASSQKSDSFETQYF. The CDR3 DNA is TGTGCCAGCAGCCAGAAATCGGACAGCTTTGAGACCCAGTACTTC.

This clonotype was counted many times. The chain uses TRBV5-1 and TRBJ1-2; possibly TRBD1 for D (6 bases). CDR1 is SGHRS and CDR2 is YFSETQ in the germline V gene. Trimming removed 0 bases from V and 4 bases from J, with 13 bases in between. The CDR3 spans 15 residues. In DNA, the CDR3 is TGCGCCAGCAGCTTGGTATCGGGGGGCGGCTATGGCTACACCTTC. Translated: CASSLVSGGGYGYTF.

The J gene is TRBJ2-3, the V gene TRBV5-6; TRBD2 is a possible D gene (5 bases). Germline V gene data show CDR1 as SGHDT and CDR2 as YYEEEE. Trimming removed 4 bases from V and 4 bases from J, with 16 bases in between. This CDR3 spans 15 amino acids. The CDR3 DNA follows: TGTGCCAGCAGCCCGGGGTCCGACGGGGCAGATACGCAGTATTTT. Translated, it gives CASSPGSDGADTQYF.

This clonotype was counted many times. The chain is built from TRBV5-1 and TRBJ1-4, with 8 bases aligning to TRBD1. Unmatched junction bases numbered 3, after V lost 4 bases and J lost 10 bases. Germline-derived CDR1 and CDR2 are SGHRS and YFSETQ. The CDR3 is made up of 12 amino acids. CDR3 DNA sequence: TGCGCCAGCAGCCCAGACAGGGGAAAACTGTTTTTT. It is translated as CASSPDRGKLFF.

This clonotype was recorded at least ten times. J is TRBJ2-1 and V is TRBV18; the match to TRBD1 covers 9 bases. This CDR3 has 18 residues. V was clipped by 0 bases and J by 0 bases; unmatched bases: 6. Germline V gene lookup returns CDR1 KGHSH and CDR2 LQKENI. The CDR3 coding sequence is TGTGCCAGCTCACCACCCCTTGGACAGGGGAGCTCCTACAATGAGCAGTTCTTC. The encoded protein is CASSPPLGQGSSYNEQFF.

The chain recombines TRBV6-2 or TRBV6-3 with TRBJ1-2; D is undetermined. The CDR3 totals 12 residues. Trimming cost V 3 bases and J 9 bases, with 11 bases left between them. CDR1 is MNHEY, CDR2 SVGEGT, per germline. CDR3 residues: CASSYEEGSYTF. The CDR3 region has the DNA TGTGCCAGCAGTTATGAAGAGGGAAGCTACACCTTC.

This clonotype was counted at least ten times. This chain joins TRBV5-5 and TRBJ2-5; D gene unclear. CDR1 is SGHKS, CDR2 YYEKEE, per germline (reference sequence). The CDR3 totals 15 residues. Deletions cut 0 bases from V and 5 bases from J, with 14 bases between. In DNA form, the CDR3 reads TGTGCCAGCAGCTTGGCCTGGGGTCCTACGGAGACCCAGTACTTC. This encodes CASSLAWGPTETQYF.

This clonotype counts as medium-sized. The chain joins TRBV20-1 to TRBJ2-1, with 8 bases that match TRBD2. After removal of 6 bases from V and 4 bases from J, the junction contained 11 bases not matched to a gene. The CDR3 has 15 residues. CDR1 and CDR2 from the germline V gene are DFQATT and SNEGSKA (reference sequence). The CDR3 DNA sequence: TGCAGTGCAATAACGGGGGGGCGATTGTACAATGAGCAGTTCTTC. Protein product: CSAITGGRLYNEQFF.

This clonotype counts as medium-sized. The chain employs TRBV28 and TRBJ1-1, with 12 nucleotides matching TRBD1. Trimming took 6 bases from V and 6 from J; bases not matched to a gene: 8. The germline V gene encodes CDR1 MDHEN and CDR2 SYDVKM. The CDR3 is 15 amino acids. The CDR3 is CASRFPGQGAAEAFF. The CDR3 nucleotides read TGTGCCAGCAGATTTCCGGGACAGGGGGCTGCTGAAGCTTTCTTT.

This clonotype was counted between two and nine times. The chain uses TRBV20-1 and TRBJ2-7; no clear D. V was trimmed by 2 bases and J by 3 bases, leaving 11 bases between them. This CDR3 has 13 residues. Germline V gene sequence: CDR1 DFQATT, CDR2 SNEGSKA (reference sequence). The CDR3 nucleotides read TGCAGTGCTAGATCTTTAGAGCGCTACGAGCAGTACTTC. Protein product: CSARSLERYEQYF.

This clonotype has ten or more counts. This sequence joins TRBV28 and TRBJ1-5; maybe TRBD1 (6 bases). The V and J ends lost 2 bases and 2 bases respectively, with 13 bases between them. This CDR3 has 16 amino acids. CDR1 is MDHEN and CDR2 is SYDVKM in the germline V gene. The CDR3 DNA reads as TGTGCCAGCAGTTTAGTCGGGGGGCTTGGCAATCAGCCCCAGCATTTT. Its protein is CASSLVGGLGNQPQHF. Filled out from reference TRBV28 and TRBJ1-5, the complete variable domain reads DVKVTQSSRYLVKRTGEKVFLECVQDMDHENMFWYRQDPGLGLRLIYFSYDVKMKEKGDIPEGYSVSREKKERFSLILESASTNQTSMYLCASSLVGGLGNQPQHFGDGTRLSIL.

Many counts were recorded for this clonotype. This chain connects TRBV27 to TRBJ2-3; 10 bases map to TRBD2. The CDR3 extends over 15 amino acids. The junction had 5 bases not matched to a gene; V was cut back by 6 bases and J by 2 bases. CDR1 is MNHEY, CDR2 SMNVEV, per germline (reference sequence). The CDR3 loop reads CASRTTSGLTDTQYF. The CDR3 region has the DNA TGTGCCAGCAGGACGACTAGCGGGCTCACAGATACGCAGTATTTT.

This clonotype showed up many times. The V call is TRBV11-2, the J call TRBJ2-7, with 7 bases fitting TRBD2. This CDR3 is built from 13 residues. V lost 3 bases, J lost 1 base, and 0 bases stayed unmatched. CDR1 and CDR2 (germline): SGHAT, FQNNGV. For the CDR3, the DNA is TGTGCCAGCAGCTTCGGGGGGTCCTACGAGCAGTACTTC. Protein product: CASSFGGSYEQYF.

This clonotype was recorded many times. The genes are TRBV29-1 and TRBJ2-2, with 9 bases aligning to TRBD1. The CDR3 spans 16 residues. V lost 5 bases to trimming and J lost 4 bases; unmatched junction nucleotides: 11. From germline, CDR1 is SQVTM and CDR2 ANQGSEA. CDR3: CSVTGMGQGSTGELFF. CDR3 in DNA: TGCAGCGTTACCGGTATGGGACAGGGCAGCACCGGGGAGCTGTTTTTT.

A word on this clonotype: It may be a read error: a sequence one base away is much more abundant. V is TRBV6-2 or TRBV6-3 and J is TRBJ2-1; 12 positions match TRBD2. Germline assignment: CDR1 MNHEY and CDR2 SVGEGT. CDR3 size: 15 residues. CDR3 in amino acids: CVSSYAASGRGEQFF. The CDR3 DNA is TGTGTCAGCAGTTACGCGGCTAGCGGGAGGGGTGAGCAGTTCTTC.

At least ten counts were recorded for this clonotype. V usage is TRBV27 and J usage is TRBJ2-3, with a tentative D call TRBD2 (8 bases). Germline V CDR1 and CDR2: MNHEY, SMNVEV (reference sequence). Trimming removed 7 bases from V and 4 bases from J, with 18 bases in between. The CDR3 is 15 residues long. CDR3 in DNA: TGTGCCAGCACCCCCGGGAGGGGGCGCCCAGATACGCAGTATTTT. Its translation: CASTPGRGRPDTQYF.

This clonotype was seen ten or more times. This chain uses TRBV25-1 with TRBJ1-6; 7 nucleotides agree with TRBD1. This CDR3 contains 13 residues. CDR1 MGHDK and CDR2 SYGVNS come from the germline V gene. Unmatched junction bases numbered 2, after V lost 6 bases and J lost 6 bases. The CDR3 spells CASRGQINSPLHF. Here the CDR3 DNA reads TGTGCCAGCAGGGGACAGATTAATTCACCCCTCCACTTT.